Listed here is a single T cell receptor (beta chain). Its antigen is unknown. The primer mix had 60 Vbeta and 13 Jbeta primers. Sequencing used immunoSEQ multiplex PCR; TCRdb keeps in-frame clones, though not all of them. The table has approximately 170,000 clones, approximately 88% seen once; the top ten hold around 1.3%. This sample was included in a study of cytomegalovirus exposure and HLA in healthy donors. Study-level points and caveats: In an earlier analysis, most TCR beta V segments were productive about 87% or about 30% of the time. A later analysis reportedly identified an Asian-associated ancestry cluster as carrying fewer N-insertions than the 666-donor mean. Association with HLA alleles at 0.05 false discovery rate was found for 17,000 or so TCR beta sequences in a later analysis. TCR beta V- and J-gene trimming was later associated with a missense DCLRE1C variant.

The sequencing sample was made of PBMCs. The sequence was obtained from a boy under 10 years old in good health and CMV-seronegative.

The CDR3 region has the DNA TGTGCCAGCAGCTCCCGGGACATTGTCTACGAGCAGTACTTC. Encoded protein: CASSSRDIVYEQYF. This chain links TRBV7-9 with TRBJ2-7, with a weak D call TRBD1 (6 bases). V lost 4 bases and J lost 3, with 13 bases in between. Per the germline V gene, CDR1 is SEHNR and CDR2 is FQNEAQ (reference sequence). The CDR3 totals 14 residues.